This is a list of T cell receptor beta chains from one sample in a study of T cell responses to AZD1222 COVID-19 vaccine. The table came from immunoSEQ multiplex PCR; TCRdb's copy has only in-frame clones and leaves some out. The table has more than 80,000 clones, around 90% seen once; the top ten hold around 30%. This specimen consisted of peripheral blood, obtained 28 days after the second AZD1222 dose. These receptors were obtained from an adult who received the AZD1222 COVID-19 vaccine. CDR3s include the opening cysteine and the closing phenylalanine or tryptophan. D genes are given only for firm matches. Clone size is not always given. Where it is, it says once, few, many or a class for expanded clones.

J,V,size,length,D,CDR3,DNA
TRBJ2-2,TRBV7-6,-,17,TRBD2,CASSLVTSGTNTGELFF,TGTGCCAGCAGCTTAGTGACTAGCGGTACGAACACCGGGGAGCTGTTTTTT
TRBJ1-2,TRBV6-5,-,14,TRBD1,CASSSLQGVGGYTF,TGTGCCAGCAGTTCCCTCCAGGGGGTCGGTGGCTACACCTTC
TRBJ2-1,TRBV9,-,14,-,CASSRQSSYNEQFF,TGTGCCAGCAGCCGGCAAAGCTCCTACAATGAGCAGTTCTTC
TRBJ1-4,TRBV2,-,16,-,CASSDDRPATNEKLFF,TGTGCCAGCAGTGACGACAGGCCTGCAACTAATGAAAAACTGTTTTTT
TRBJ1-2,TRBV7-3,-,12,-,CASSFQGYGYTF,TGTGCCAGCAGCTTCCAGGGCTATGGCTACACCTTC
TRBJ2-5,TRBV12-3/TRBV12-4,-,12,-,CASSNSEETQYF,TGTGCCAGCAGTAACAGTGAAGAGACCCAGTACTTC
TRBJ2-7,TRBV12-3/TRBV12-4,-,12,-,CASRSQGYEQYF,TGTGCCAGTAGATCCCAGGGCTACGAGCAGTACTTC
TRBJ1-2,TRBV5-8,-,13,-,CASSWSANYGYTF,TGTGCCAGCAGCTGGTCCGCTAACTATGGCTACACCTTC
TRBJ2-7,TRBV5-4,-,16,TRBD2,CASSLGSGRALNEQYF,TGTGCCAGCAGCTTGGGGAGCGGGAGGGCCCTAAACGAGCAGTACTTC
TRBJ2-2,TRBV7-9,few,16,TRBD1,CASSPSRDRATGELFF,TGTGCCAGCAGCCCCTCTAGGGACAGAGCGACCGGGGAGCTGTTTTTT
TRBJ2-1,TRBV19,-,15,-,CASSWDASSYNEQFF,TGTGCCAGTAGTTGGGACGCCAGCTCCTACAATGAGCAGTTCTTC
TRBJ1-2,TRBV2,-,12,-,CASRDLTYGYTF,TGTGCCAGCCGGGACCTAACCTATGGCTACACCTTC
TRBJ2-1,TRBV29-1,-,16,TRBD2,CSVEALGLALYNEQFF,TGCAGCGTTGAAGCTTTGGGACTAGCGCTGTACAATGAGCAGTTCTTC